This T cell receptor (beta chain) was documented in a study of Graves' ophthalmopathy and Graves' hyperthyroidism. Looking at the study overall: Ahead of any treatment, peripheral blood was obtained at the initial diagnosis.

The CDR3 runs 14 residues. Germline CDR1 and CDR2: SNHLY and FYNNEI. Losses at the gene ends were 8 bases for V and 0 bases for J; bases not matched to a gene: 6. PBMCs stemmed from over 9.5 ml of fresh peripheral blood. Amplified material comprised TCR beta CDR3 regions derived from RNA transcripts. The authors performed first-round RT-PCR with HTBI primers and then a second-round multiplex PCR. TCRdb analysed the multiplex PCR reads with MiXCR anew, one entry per CDR3 protein. The sample comprises 400,000 to 450,000 distinct CDR3 sequences, roughly 21% of which are singletons, and under 3% rests with the top ten. Many counts were recorded for this clonotype. The antigen is undetermined. Findings of the study overall: Ophthalmopathy progression prediction by the model yielded a sensitivity of about 70% and a specificity of nearly 75%. Stable hyperthyroidism and ophthalmopathy were told apart by a 13-signature model, which achieved less than 90% sensitivity and 81.08% specificity.

This sequence joins TRBV2 and TRBJ2-5; 7 positions agree with TRBD2. Sequences were obtained from peripheral blood. This TCR was sampled from a woman between 18 and 30 years old with stable Graves' hyperthyroidism. This CDR3 is CASGKLAHQETQYF. In nucleotides, the CDR3 is TGTGCCAGCGGGAAACTAGCGCACCAAGAGACCCAGTACTTC.